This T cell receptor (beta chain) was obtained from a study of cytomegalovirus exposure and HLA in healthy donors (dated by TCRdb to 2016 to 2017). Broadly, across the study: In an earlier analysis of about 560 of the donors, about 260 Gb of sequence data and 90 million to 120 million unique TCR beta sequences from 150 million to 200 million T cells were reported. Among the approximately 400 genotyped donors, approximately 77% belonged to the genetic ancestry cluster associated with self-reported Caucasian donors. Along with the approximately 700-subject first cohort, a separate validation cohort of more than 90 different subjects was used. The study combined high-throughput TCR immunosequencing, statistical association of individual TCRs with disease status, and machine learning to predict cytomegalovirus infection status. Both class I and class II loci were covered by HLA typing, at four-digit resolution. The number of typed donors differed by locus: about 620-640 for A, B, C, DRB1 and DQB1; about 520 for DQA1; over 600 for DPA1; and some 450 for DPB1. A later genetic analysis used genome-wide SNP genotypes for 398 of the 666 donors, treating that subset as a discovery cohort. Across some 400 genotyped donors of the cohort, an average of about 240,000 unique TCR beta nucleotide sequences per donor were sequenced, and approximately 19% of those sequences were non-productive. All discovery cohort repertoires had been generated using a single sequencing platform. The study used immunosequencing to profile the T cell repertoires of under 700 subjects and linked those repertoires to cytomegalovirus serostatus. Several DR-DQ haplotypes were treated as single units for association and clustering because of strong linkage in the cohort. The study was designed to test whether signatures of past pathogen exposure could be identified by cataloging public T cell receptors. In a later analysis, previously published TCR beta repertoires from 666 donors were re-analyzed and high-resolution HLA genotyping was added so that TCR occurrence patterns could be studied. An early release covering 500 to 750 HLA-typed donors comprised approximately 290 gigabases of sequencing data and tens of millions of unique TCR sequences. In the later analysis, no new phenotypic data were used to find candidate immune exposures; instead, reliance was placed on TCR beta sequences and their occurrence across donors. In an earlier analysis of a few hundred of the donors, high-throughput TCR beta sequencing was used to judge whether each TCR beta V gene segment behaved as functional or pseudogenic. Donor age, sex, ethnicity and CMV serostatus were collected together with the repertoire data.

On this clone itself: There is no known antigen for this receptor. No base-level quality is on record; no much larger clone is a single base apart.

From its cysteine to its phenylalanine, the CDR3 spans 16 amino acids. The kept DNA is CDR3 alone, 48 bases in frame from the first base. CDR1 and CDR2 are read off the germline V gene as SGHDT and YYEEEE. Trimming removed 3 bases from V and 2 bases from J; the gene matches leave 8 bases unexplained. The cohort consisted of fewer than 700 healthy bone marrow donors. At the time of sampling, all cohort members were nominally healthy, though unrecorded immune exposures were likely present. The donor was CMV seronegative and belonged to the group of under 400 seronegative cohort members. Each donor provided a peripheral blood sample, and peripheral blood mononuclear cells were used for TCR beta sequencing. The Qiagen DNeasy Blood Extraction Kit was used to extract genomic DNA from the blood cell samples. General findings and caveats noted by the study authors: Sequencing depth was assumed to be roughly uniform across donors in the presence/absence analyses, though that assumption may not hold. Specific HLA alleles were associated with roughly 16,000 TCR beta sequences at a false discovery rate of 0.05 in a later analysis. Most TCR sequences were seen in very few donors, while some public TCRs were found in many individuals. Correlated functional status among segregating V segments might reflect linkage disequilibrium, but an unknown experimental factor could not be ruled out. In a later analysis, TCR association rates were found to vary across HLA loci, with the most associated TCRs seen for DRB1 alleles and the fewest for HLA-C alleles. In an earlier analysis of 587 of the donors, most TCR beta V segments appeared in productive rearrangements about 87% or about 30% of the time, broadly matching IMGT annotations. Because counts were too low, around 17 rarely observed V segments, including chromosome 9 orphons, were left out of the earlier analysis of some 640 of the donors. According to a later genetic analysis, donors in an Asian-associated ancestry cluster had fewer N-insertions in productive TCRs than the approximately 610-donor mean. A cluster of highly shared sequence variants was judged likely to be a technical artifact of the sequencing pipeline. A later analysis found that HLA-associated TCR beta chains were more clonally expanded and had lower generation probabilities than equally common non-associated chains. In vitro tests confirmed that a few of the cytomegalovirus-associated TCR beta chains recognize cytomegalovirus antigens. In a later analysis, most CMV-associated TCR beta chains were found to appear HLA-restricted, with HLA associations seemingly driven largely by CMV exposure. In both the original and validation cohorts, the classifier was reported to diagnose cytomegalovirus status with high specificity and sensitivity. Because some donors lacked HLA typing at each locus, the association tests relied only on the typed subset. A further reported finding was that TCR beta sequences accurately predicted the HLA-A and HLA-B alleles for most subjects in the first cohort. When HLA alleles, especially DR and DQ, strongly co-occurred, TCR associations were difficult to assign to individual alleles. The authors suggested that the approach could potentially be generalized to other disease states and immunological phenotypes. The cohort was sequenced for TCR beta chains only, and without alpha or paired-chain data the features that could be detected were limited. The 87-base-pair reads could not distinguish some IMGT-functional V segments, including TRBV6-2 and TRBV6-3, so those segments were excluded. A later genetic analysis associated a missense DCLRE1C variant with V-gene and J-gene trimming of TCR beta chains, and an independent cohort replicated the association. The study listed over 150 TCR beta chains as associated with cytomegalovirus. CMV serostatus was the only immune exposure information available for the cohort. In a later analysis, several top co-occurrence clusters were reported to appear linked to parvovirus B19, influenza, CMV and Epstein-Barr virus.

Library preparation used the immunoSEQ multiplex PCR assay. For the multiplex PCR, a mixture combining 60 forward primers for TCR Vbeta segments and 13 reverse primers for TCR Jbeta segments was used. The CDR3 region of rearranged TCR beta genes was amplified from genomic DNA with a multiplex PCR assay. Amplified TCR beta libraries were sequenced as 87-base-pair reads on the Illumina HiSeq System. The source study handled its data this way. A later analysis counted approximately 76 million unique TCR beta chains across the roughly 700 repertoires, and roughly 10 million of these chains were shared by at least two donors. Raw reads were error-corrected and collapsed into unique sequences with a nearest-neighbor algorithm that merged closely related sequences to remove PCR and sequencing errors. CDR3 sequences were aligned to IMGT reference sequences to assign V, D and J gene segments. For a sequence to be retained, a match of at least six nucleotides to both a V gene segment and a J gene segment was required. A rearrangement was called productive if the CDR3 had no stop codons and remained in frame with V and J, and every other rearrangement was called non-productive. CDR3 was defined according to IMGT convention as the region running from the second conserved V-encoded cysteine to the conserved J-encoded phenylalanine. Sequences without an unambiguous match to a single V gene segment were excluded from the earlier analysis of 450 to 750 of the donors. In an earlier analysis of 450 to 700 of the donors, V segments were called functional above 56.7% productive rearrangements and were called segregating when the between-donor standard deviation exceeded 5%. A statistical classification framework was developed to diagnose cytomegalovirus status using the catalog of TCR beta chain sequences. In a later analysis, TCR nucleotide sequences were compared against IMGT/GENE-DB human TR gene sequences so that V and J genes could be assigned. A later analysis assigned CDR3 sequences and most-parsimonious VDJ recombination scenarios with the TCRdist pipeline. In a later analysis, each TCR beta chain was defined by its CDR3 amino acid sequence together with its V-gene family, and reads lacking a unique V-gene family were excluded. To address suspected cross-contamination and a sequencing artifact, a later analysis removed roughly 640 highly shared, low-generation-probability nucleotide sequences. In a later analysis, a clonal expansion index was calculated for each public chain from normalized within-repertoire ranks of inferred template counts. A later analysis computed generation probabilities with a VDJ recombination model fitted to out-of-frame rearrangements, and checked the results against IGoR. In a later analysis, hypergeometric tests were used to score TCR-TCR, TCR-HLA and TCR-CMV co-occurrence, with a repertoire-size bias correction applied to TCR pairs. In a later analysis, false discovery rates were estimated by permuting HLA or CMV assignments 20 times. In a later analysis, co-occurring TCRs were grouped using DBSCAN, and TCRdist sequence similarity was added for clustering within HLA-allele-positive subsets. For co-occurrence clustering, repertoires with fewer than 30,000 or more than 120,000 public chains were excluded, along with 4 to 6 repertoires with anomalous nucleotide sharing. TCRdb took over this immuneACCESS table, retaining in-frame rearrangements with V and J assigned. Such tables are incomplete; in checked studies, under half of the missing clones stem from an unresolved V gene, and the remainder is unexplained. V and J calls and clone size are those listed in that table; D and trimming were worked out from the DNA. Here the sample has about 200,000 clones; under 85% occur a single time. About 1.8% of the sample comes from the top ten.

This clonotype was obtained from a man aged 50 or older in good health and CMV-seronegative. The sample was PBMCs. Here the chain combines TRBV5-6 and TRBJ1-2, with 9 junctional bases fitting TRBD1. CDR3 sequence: CASSSSGTGYNYGYTF. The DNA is TGTGCCAGCAGCTCATCCGGGACAGGGTACAACTATGGCTACACCTTC.